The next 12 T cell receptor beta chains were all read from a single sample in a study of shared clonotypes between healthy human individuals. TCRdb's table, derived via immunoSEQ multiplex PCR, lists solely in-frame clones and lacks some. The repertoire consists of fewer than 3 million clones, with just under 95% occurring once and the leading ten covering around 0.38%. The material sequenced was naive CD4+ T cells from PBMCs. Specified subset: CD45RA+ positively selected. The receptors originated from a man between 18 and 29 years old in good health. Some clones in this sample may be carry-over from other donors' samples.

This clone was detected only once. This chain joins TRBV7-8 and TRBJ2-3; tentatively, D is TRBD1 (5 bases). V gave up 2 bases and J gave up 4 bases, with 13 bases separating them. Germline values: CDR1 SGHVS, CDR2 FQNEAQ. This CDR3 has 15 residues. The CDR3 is CASSLKPGIADTQYF. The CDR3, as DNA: TGTGCCAGCAGCTTAAAGCCAGGGATTGCAGATACGCAGTATTTT. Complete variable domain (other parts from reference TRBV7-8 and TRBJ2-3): GAGVSQSPRYKVAKRGQDVALRCDPISGHVSLFWYQQALGQGPEFLTYFQNEAQLDKSGLPSDRFFAERPEGSVSTLKIQRTQQEDSAVYLCASSLKPGIADTQYFGPGTRLTVL.

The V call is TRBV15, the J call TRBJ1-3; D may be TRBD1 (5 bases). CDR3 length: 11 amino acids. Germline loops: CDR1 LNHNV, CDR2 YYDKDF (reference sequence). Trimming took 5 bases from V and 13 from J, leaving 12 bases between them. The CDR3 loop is CATSVTGEIYF. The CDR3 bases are TGTGCCACCAGCGTTACAGGCGAGATATATTTT. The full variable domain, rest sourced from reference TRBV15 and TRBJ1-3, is DAMVIQNPRYQVTQFGKPVTLSCSQTLNHNVMYWYQQKSSQAPKLLFHYYDKDFNNEADTPDNFQSRRPNTSFCFLDIRSPGLGDTAMYLCATSVTGEIYFGEGSWLTVV.

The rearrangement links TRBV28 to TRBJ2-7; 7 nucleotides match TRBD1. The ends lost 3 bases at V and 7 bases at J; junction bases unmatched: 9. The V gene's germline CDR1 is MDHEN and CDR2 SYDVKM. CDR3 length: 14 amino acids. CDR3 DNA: TGTGCCAGCAGTTTCTCAGGGGGAGCTTGGGAGCAGTACTTC. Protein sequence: CASSFSGGAWEQYF. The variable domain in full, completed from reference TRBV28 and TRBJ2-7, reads DVKVTQSSRYLVKRTGEKVFLECVQDMDHENMFWYRQDPGLGLRLIYFSYDVKMKEKGDIPEGYSVSREKKERFSLILESASTNQTSMYLCASSFSGGAWEQYFGPGTRLTVT.

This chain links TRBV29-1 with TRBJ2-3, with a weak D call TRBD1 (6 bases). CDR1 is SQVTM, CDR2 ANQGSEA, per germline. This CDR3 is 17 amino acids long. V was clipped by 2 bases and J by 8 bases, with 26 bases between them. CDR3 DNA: TGCAGCGTTGAACCTAAACTCCGGACAGCTATCTCAAGTACGCAGTATTTT. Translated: CSVEPKLRTAISSTQYF.

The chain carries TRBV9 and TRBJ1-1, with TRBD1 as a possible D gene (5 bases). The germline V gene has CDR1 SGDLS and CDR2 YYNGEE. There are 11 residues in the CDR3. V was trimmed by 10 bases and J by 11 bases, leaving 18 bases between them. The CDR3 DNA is TGTGCCCCCCCCTTAACAGGAGTGGCTTTCTTT. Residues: CAPPLTGVAFF.

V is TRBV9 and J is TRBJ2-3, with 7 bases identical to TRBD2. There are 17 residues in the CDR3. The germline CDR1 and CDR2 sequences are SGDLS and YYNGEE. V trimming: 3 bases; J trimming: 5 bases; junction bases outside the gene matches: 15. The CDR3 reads CASSAPSGGKGRDTQYF. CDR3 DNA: TGTGCCAGCAGCGCACCTAGCGGCGGGAAGGGAAGAGATACGCAGTATTTT.

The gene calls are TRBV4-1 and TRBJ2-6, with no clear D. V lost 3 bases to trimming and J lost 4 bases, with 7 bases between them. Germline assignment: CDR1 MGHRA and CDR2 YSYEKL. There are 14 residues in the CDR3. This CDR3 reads CASSQSPGANVLTF. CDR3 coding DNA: TGCGCCAGCAGCCAGTCCCCGGGGGCCAACGTCCTGACTTTC.

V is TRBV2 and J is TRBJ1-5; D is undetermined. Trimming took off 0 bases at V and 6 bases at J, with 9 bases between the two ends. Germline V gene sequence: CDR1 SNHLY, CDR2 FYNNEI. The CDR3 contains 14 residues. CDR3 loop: CASSEASGSQPQHF. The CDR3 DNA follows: TGTGCCAGCAGTGAAGCCTCCGGGTCTCAGCCCCAGCATTTT.

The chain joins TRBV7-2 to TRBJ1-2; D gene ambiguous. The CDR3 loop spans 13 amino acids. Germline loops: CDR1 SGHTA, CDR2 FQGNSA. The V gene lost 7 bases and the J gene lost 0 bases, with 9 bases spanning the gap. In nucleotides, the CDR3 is TGTGCCAGCACCCAGTATACTAACTATGGCTACACCTTC. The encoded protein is CASTQYTNYGYTF.

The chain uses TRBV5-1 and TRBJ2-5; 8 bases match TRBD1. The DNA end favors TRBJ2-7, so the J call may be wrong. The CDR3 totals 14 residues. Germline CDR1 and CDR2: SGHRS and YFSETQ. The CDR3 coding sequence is TGCGCCAGCAGCTCCACGGACAGGGCCCTCGAGCAGTACTTC. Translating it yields CASSSTDRALEQYF.

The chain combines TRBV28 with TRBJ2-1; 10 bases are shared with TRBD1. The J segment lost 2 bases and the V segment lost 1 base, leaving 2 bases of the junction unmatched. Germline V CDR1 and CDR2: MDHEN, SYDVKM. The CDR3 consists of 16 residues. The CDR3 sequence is CASSLYGQGAYNEQFF. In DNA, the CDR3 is TGTGCCAGCAGTTTATATGGACAGGGGGCCTACAATGAGCAGTTCTTC.

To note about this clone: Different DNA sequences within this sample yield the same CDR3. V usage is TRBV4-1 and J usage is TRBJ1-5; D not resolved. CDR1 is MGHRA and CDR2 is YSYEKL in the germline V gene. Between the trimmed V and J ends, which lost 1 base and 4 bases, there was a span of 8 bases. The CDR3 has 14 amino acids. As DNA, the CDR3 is TGCGCCAGCAGCCAAGTCGGTGGGAATCAGCCCCAGCATTTT. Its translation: CASSQVGGNQPQHF.